This T cell receptor beta chain is drawn from a study of blood T cell repertoires in COVID-19. Study in general: T cells, B-cell-depleted T cells, or PBMCs supplied cDNA or gDNA.

Germline V lookup: CDR1 SGHNT, CDR2 YYREEE (reference sequence). V lost 3 bases to trimming and J lost 4 bases; unmatched junction nucleotides: 11. CDR3 length equals 17 residues. In the authors' methods: Counts of nucleated cells, estimated from reference gene primer amplification, were obtained. Using immunoSEQ multiplex PCR, the repertoire was profiled, and TCRdb retains in-frame clones only, with some absent. From that table come the V and J calls and clone size; the DNA was used to work out D and trimming. The sample yields roughly 190,000 clones, 70% to 85% seen once. Recruits, aged about 18 to 89 years, lived in 20 to 30 US areas.

V usage is TRBV5-4 and J usage is TRBJ1-1, with 11 bases identical to TRBD1. The sequencing input was PBMCs or T cells enriched from blood (not recorded which). This clonotype originated in a woman aged 25-40 years who had recovered from COVID-19. The CDR3 spells CASSSSGTGGGGTEAFF. The CDR3 DNA reads TGTGCCAGCAGCTCCTCCGGGACAGGGGGAGGCGGCACTGAAGCTTTCTTT. Drawing the rest from reference TRBV5-4 and TRBJ1-1, the complete variable domain is ETGVTQSPTHLIKTRGQQVTLRCSSQSGHNTVSWYQQALGQGPQFIFQYYREEENGRGNFPPRFSGLQFPNYSSELNVNALELDDSALYLCASSSSGTGGGGTEAFFGQGTRLTVV.